The 12 T cell receptor beta chains listed next were all sequenced from one sample in a study of CD8 T cells in Susac syndrome. The authors reverse transcribed about 0.5 to 1 ug RNA with random hexamers. One entry per CDR3 protein, called by TCRdb with MiXCR from the immunoSEQ multiplex PCR reads. Counted here are a few hundred thousand distinct CDR3 sequences, 85% to 95% occurring once; the ten biggest clones make up 0.065% to 0.08%. Sequenced: CD4+ T cells from PBMCs. Receptors originate from a human donor with multiple sclerosis.

The chain uses TRBV7-8 and TRBJ1-3, with a possible D match to TRBD1 (5 bases). This CDR3 has 15 amino acids. The V gene lost 5 bases and the J gene lost 0 bases, with 11 bases spanning the gap. In germline, CDR1 is SGHVS, CDR2 FQNEAQ. The CDR3 region has the DNA TGTGCCAGCAGCCGGGGACGCTTCTCTGGAAACACCATATATTTT. Its translation: CASSRGRFSGNTIYF.

This clonotype was detected a few times. V is TRBV20-1 and J is TRBJ2-7; 9 bases line up with TRBD1. CDR1 DFQATT and CDR2 SNEGSKA come from the germline V gene (reference sequence). The CDR3 length is 14 residues. V shed 5 bases and J 2 bases; nucleotides not matched to a gene: 7. The CDR3 bases are TGCAGTGCTTCCCAGGGGACAGGGACCTACGAGCAGTACTTC. Translating gives CSASQGTGTYEQYF.

This rearrangement joins TRBV5-1 to TRBJ2-7; TRBD2 is a possible D gene (5 bases). This CDR3 comprises 14 residues. V shed 5 bases and J shed 3 bases, with 15 bases lying between them. The germline gives CDR1 SGHRS, CDR2 YFSETQ. CDR3 amino acids: CASSHLSDNYEQYF. The CDR3 DNA reads as TGCGCCAGCAGTCACCTTAGCGACAACTACGAGCAGTACTTC.

The chain uses TRBV3-1 and TRBJ2-5, with TRBD2 matching 7 bases. The CDR3 is 13 residues long. V gave up 8 bases and J gave up 5 bases; unmatched junction bases: 8. Germline V gene sequence: CDR1 LGHDT, CDR2 YNNKEL (reference sequence). CDR3 DNA: TGTGCCAGCGCCCAGCGGGACGGGGAGACCCAGTACTTC. It translates to CASAQRDGETQYF.

The chain has TRBV29-1 and TRBJ2-1; D might be TRBD2 (5 bases). V dropped 4 bases and J dropped 0 bases, with 13 bases sitting between them. This CDR3 spans 15 amino acids. Germline values: CDR1 SQVTM, CDR2 ANQGSEA. DNA of the CDR3: TGCAGCGTTGTGTTCGGGATTCGCTCCTACAATGAGCAGTTCTTC. Translation: CSVVFGIRSYNEQFF.

The rearrangement links TRBV30 to TRBJ1-3; D remains ambiguous. The V gene lost 2 bases and the J gene lost 1 base, with 3 bases spanning the gap. The CDR3 extends over 12 amino acids. The germline gives CDR1 GTSNPN, CDR2 SVGIG (reference sequence). The CDR3 DNA sequence: TGTGCCTGGAGTCCATCTGGAAACACCATATATTTT. Translation: CAWSPSGNTIYF.

Here the CDR3 DNA reads TGTGCCAGCACCCAACTAGCGGGGGTTTACAATGAGCAGTTCTTC. Its protein product is CASTQLAGVYNEQFF. This chain connects TRBV6-1 to TRBJ2-1; 11 nucleotides align to TRBD2. Germline CDR1 MNHNS, CDR2 SASEGT. This CDR3 spans 15 amino acids. Unmatched junction bases numbered 6, after V lost 7 bases and J lost 4 bases.

This chain connects TRBV9 to TRBJ1-3, with no clear D. V was clipped by 4 bases and J by 4 bases, with 12 bases between them. Germline CDR1 and CDR2: SGDLS and YYNGEE. The CDR3 sequence is 14 residues long. In DNA form, the CDR3 reads TGTGCCAGCAGCCCGGGGTCCCAGGGAAACACCATATATTTT. Translated: CASSPGSQGNTIYF.

This clonotype was found once. V gene TRBV4-1 combines with J gene TRBJ2-2; possible D gene TRBD1, 5 bases. Trimming removed 0 bases at V and 6 bases at J, with 14 bases between. The CDR3 contains 16 residues. Germline V gives CDR1 MGHRA, CDR2 YSYEKL. DNA for the CDR3: TGCGCCAGCAGCCAAGAAGGATCAGGGCTTGCCGGGGAGCTGTTTTTT. It specifies CASSQEGSGLAGELFF.

The chain recombines TRBV5-1 with TRBJ2-5; 9 positions match TRBD2. The CDR3 totals 14 residues. Germline assignment: CDR1 SGHRS and CDR2 YFSETQ. V lost 7 bases to trimming and J lost 2 bases; unmatched junction nucleotides: 6. CDR3 region: CASSSGTLQETQYF. The CDR3 nucleotides read TGCGCCAGCTCTAGCGGGACCCTTCAAGAGACCCAGTACTTC.

V is TRBV6-5 and J is TRBJ1-2; perhaps TRBD1 as D (5 bases). This CDR3 comprises 11 residues. V was shortened by 7 bases and J by 7 bases, with 10 bases between the two germline ends. Germline CDR1 MNHEY, CDR2 SVGAGI. CDR3 coding DNA: TGTGCCAGCAACGGGGCGAGTGGCTACACCTTC. Encoded protein: CASNGASGYTF.

CDR3 loop: CASTKPEKYEQYF. The CDR3 nucleotides are TGTGCCAGCACCAAACCGGAGAAATACGAGCAGTACTTC. The chain combines TRBV6-2 or TRBV6-3 with TRBJ2-7; D ambiguous. The CDR3 length is 13 residues. CDR1 and CDR2 from the germline V gene are MNHEY and SVGEGT. V was clipped by 7 bases and J by 4 bases, with 14 bases between them.